Following are 20 T cell receptor beta chains from one sample sequenced in a study of cytomegalovirus exposure and HLA in healthy donors. PCR involved 60 Vbeta and 13 Jbeta primers. The table came from immunoSEQ multiplex PCR; TCRdb's copy has only in-frame clones and leaves some out. The sample yields 100,000 to 150,000 clones, more than 70% seen once. The material sequenced was PBMCs. Source of these receptors: a woman aged 45-60 years in good health and CMV-seropositive.

This clone was seen a few times. CDR3 sequence (DNA): TGTGCCAGTAGCCAATGGGGCCTAGCGGTGACGGTGGAGACCCAGTACTTC. Residues: CASSQWGLAVTVETQYF. The gene calls are TRBV19 and TRBJ2-5; 7 bases line up with TRBD2. The germline CDR1 and CDR2 sequences are LNHDA and SQIVND (reference sequence). The ends lost 6 bases at V and 5 bases at J; junction bases unmatched: 18. The CDR3 loop spans 17 amino acids. Filled out from reference TRBV19 and TRBJ2-5, the complete variable domain reads DGGITQSPKYLFRKEGQNVTLSCEQNLNHDAMYWYRQDPGQGLRLIYYSQIVNDFQKGDIAEGYSVSREKKESFPLTVTSAQKNPTAFYLCASSQWGLAVTVETQYFGPGTRLLVL.

This clone has a handful of counts. The chain's CDR3 is CAWDALGTGGLETQYF. CDR3 coding DNA: TGTGCCTGGGACGCACTCGGGACAGGGGGTCTGGAGACCCAGTACTTC. The V gene is TRBV30, the J gene TRBJ2-5; TRBD1 matches 11 bases. The length of the CDR3 is 16 residues. Trimming removed 5 bases from V and 5 bases from J; junction bases left unmatched: 13. Germline V lookup: CDR1 GTSNPN, CDR2 SVGIG (reference sequence).

This clone was recorded a few times. A read error may produce the germline difference seen at one junction end. The chain carries TRBV13 and TRBJ1-1; a possible D gene is TRBD1 (5 bases). The CDR3 totals 12 residues. CDR1 PRHDT and CDR2 FYEKMQ come from the germline V gene (reference sequence). As DNA, the CDR3 is TGTGCCAGCAGCTTAGGTGGGCAGGGCCCTGAGTTT. Amino acid sequence: CASSLGGQGPEF. Using reference TRBV13 and TRBJ1-1 for the parts outside the CDR3, the full variable domain is AAGVIQSPRHLIKEKRETATLKCYPIPRHDTVYWYQQGPGQDPQFLISFYEKMQSDKGSIPDRFSAQQFSDYHSELNMSSLELGDSALYFCASSLGGQGPEFGQGTRLTVV.

The chain employs TRBV27 and TRBJ2-2; maybe TRBD2 (5 bases). There are 15 residues in the CDR3. Between the trimmed V and J ends, which lost 5 bases and 1 base, there was a span of 11 bases. In germline, CDR1 is MNHEY, CDR2 SMNVEV (reference sequence). This CDR3 reads CASSLSGRNTGELFF. In DNA, the CDR3 is TGTGCCAGCAGTCTCAGCGGTCGGAACACCGGGGAGCTGTTTTTT.

CDR3 sequence: CASSLMEQINEQFF. CDR3 sequence (DNA): TGTGCCAGCAGCTTAATGGAGCAAATCAATGAGCAGTTCTTC. The chain has TRBV7-2 and TRBJ2-1; no firm D call. The V gene lost 2 bases and the J gene lost 6 bases, with 11 bases spanning the gap. The germline V gene encodes CDR1 SGHTA and CDR2 FQGNSA. CDR3 size: 14 residues.

V usage is TRBV6-5 and J usage is TRBJ1-4, with D tentatively TRBD1 (6 bases). Germline V gives CDR1 MNHEY, CDR2 SVGAGI. The V gene lost 0 bases and the J gene lost 7 bases, with 12 bases spanning the gap. This CDR3 is built from 15 residues. CDR3 region: CASSYSQGGGEKLFF. In DNA, the CDR3 is TGTGCCAGCAGTTACTCACAGGGCGGGGGTGAAAAACTGTTTTTT.

V and J are TRBV4-1 and TRBJ1-5, with 7 nucleotides matching TRBD1. Looked up from germline, CDR1 is MGHRA and CDR2 is YSYEKL. Trimming at V came to 2 bases and at J to 1 base, leaving 8 bases not matched to a gene. The CDR3 is 17 amino acids. Here the CDR3 reads CASSQNYRGGSNQPQHF. DNA for the CDR3: TGCGCCAGCAGCCAAAATTACAGGGGCGGCAGCAATCAGCCCCAGCATTTT.

The chain has TRBV7-9 and TRBJ2-7; 7 bases are shared with TRBD1. CDR3 length: 17 amino acids. Germline V gene data show CDR1 as SEHNR and CDR2 as FQNEAQ (reference sequence). The V segment lost 1 base and the J segment 3 bases; nucleotides outside the gene matches: 12. The CDR3 nucleotides are TGTGCCAGCAGCTTAGTATCCCTGGACAGGAAAGACTACGAGCAGTACTTC. Protein sequence: CASSLVSLDRKDYEQYF.

J is TRBJ1-1 and V is TRBV27, with a possible D match to TRBD1 (5 bases). The CDR3 runs 14 residues. CDR1 MNHEY and CDR2 SMNVEV come from the germline V gene (reference sequence). The V gene lost 5 bases and the J gene lost 4 bases, with 14 bases spanning the gap. CDR3 in amino acids: CASSRQKGITEAFF. CDR3 DNA: TGTGCCAGCAGTCGACAAAAGGGGATCACTGAAGCTTTCTTT.

This rearrangement joins TRBV29-1 to TRBJ2-6; D remains unclear. The CDR3 totals 13 residues. Germline CDR1 reads SQVTM; CDR2 reads ANQGSEA. V was pared by 6 bases and J by 0 bases, with 6 bases between. In nucleotides, the CDR3 is TGCAGCGTCCAGGTCTCTGGGGCCAACGTCCTGACTTTC. This translates into CSVQVSGANVLTF.

The chain carries TRBV2 and TRBJ1-5; TRBD1 agrees at 11 bases. CDR1 and CDR2 (germline): SNHLY, FYNNEI. The V segment lost 7 bases and the J segment 7 bases; nucleotides outside the gene matches: 9. This CDR3 contains 15 residues. The CDR3 DNA is TGTGCCAGCACTCAAGGACAGGGGGCTTGGCAGCCCCAGCATTTT. Its translation: CASTQGQGAWQPQHF.

This sequence joins TRBV7-2 and TRBJ2-3; D is unclear. The CDR3 totals 13 residues. Trimming removed 0 bases from V and 2 bases from J, with 3 bases in between. Germline lookup yields CDR1 SGHTA and CDR2 FQGNSA. CDR3 in amino acids: CASSLAHTDTQYF. For the CDR3, the DNA is TGTGCCAGCAGCTTAGCCCACACAGATACGCAGTATTTT.

This clone occurred once. V is TRBV10-3 and J is TRBJ2-7; TRBD2 aligns across 12 bases. This CDR3 has 17 amino acids. The germline V gene encodes CDR1 ENHRY and CDR2 SYGVKD. The trim removed 5 bases at V and 2 bases at J, leaving 10 bases unmatched. CDR3 nucleotides: TGTGCCATCAGTCCCCGGGCTAGCGGGAGGGGGACCTACGAGCAGTACTTC. It encodes CAISPRASGRGTYEQYF.

The rearrangement joins TRBV6-1 to TRBJ2-1, with TRBD2 identical over 9 bases. Germline V gene lookup returns CDR1 MNHNS and CDR2 SASEGT. The CDR3 loop spans 13 amino acids. The V segment lost 6 bases and the J segment 8 bases; nucleotides outside the gene matches: 5. The CDR3 here is CASRRTSVDEQFF. CDR3 in DNA: TGTGCCAGCAGACGGACTAGCGTTGATGAGCAGTTCTTC.

The V gene is TRBV13, the J gene TRBJ2-5; D possibly corresponds to TRBD1 (6 bases). Germline V lookup: CDR1 PRHDT, CDR2 FYEKMQ (reference sequence). The CDR3 contains 14 residues. V shed 4 bases and J shed 5 bases, with 14 bases lying between them. Here the CDR3 reads CASSWGRGSETQYF. The CDR3 DNA reads as TGTGCCAGCAGCTGGGGCAGGGGTTCGGAGACCCAGTACTTC.

Only a few counts were recorded for this clone. V and J are TRBV10-3 and TRBJ1-2, with 9 bases aligning to TRBD1. This CDR3 has 17 amino acids. Germline-derived CDR1 and CDR2 are ENHRY and SYGVKD. With V trimmed by 4 bases and J by 1 base, 10 bases remained unmatched. The CDR3 DNA reads as TGTGCCATCAGTGTCCCTACTAACAGGGGGCTTAACTATGGCTACACCTTC. Residues: CAISVPTNRGLNYGYTF.

This chain connects TRBV19 to TRBJ2-6; weak D call: TRBD2 (6 bases). The CDR3 is 17 residues long. The V and J ends lost 5 bases and 0 bases respectively, with 14 bases between them. In germline, CDR1 is LNHDA, CDR2 SQIVND (reference sequence). The chain's CDR3 is CASSSGTGLSGANVLTF. The CDR3, as DNA: TGTGCCAGTAGTTCCGGGACTGGACTCTCTGGGGCCAACGTCCTGACTTTC.

V gene TRBV6-1 combines with J gene TRBJ2-5, with a possible D match to TRBD2 (6 bases). Trimming pared 6 bases from V and 1 base from J, leaving 6 bases between. The CDR3 totals 12 residues. Germline V CDR1 and CDR2: MNHNS, SASEGT. The CDR3 sequence: CASSGGQETQYF. The CDR3 nucleotides are TGTGCCAGCAGCGGGGGCCAAGAGACCCAGTACTTC.

This chain links TRBV6-5 with TRBJ1-6; a weak D match, TRBD1 (5 bases). With 2 bases removed from V and 7 bases from J, the gap between germline ends came to 9 bases. This CDR3 region has 14 residues. Germline assignment: CDR1 MNHEY and CDR2 SVGAGI. The CDR3 DNA reads as TGTGCCAGCAGTTACGGGCAGGGCAATTCACCCCTCCACTTT. Translation: CASSYGQGNSPLHF.

The V and J genes are TRBV7-8 and TRBJ2-7; 7 bases map to TRBD1. The V segment lost 10 bases and the J segment 6 bases; nucleotides outside the gene matches: 12. The CDR3 is 13 residues long. CDR1 is SGHVS, CDR2 FQNEAQ, per germline. CDR3 bases: TGTGCCATCGCGACAGGGCGTATTGTCGAGCAGTACTTC. Encoded protein: CAIATGRIVEQYF.